The rows below give T cell receptor beta chains drawn from one sample of a study of blood T cell repertoires in COVID-19. Sequencing used immunoSEQ multiplex PCR; TCRdb keeps in-frame clones, though not all of them. The sample includes about 160,000 clones, 87% of them seen just once. The sample comprised peripheral blood. All receptors come from a woman between 55 and 75 years old who had recovered from COVID-19. Both conserved end residues are part of each CDR3. The order of the fields is CDR3 protein, CDR3 DNA, V gene, J gene, D gene. D genes are given only for firm matches.

cdr3_aa: CASSAGAGQGRGELFF
cdr3_nt: TGTGCCAGCAGCGCCGGGGCGGGACAGGGTCGCGGGGAGCTGTTTTTT
v_call: TRBV9
j_call: TRBJ2-2
d_call: TRBD1

cdr3_aa: CASSLGFGVGELFF
cdr3_nt: TGTGCCAGCAGCTTAGGGTTCGGTGTCGGGGAGCTGTTTTTT
v_call: TRBV7-7
j_call: TRBJ2-2
d_call: -

cdr3_aa: CASSSLAGAKDTQYF
cdr3_nt: TGTGCCAGCAGCTCATTAGCGGGGGCCAAAGATACGCAGTATTTT
v_call: TRBV9
j_call: TRBJ2-3
d_call: TRBD2

cdr3_aa: CAISEGQGDPYEQYF
cdr3_nt: TGTGCCATCAGTGAGGGACAGGGGGACCCCTACGAGCAGTACTTC
v_call: TRBV10-3
j_call: TRBJ2-7
d_call: TRBD1

cdr3_aa: CASSPGLVLVHEQYF
cdr3_nt: TGTGCCAGCAGCCCGGGACTAGTCTTGGTCCACGAGCAGTACTTC
v_call: TRBV3-1/TRBV3-2
j_call: TRBJ2-7
d_call: TRBD2

cdr3_aa: CASNRTGGLSYEQYF
cdr3_nt: TGTGCCAGCAACCGAACAGGGGGACTCTCCTACGAGCAGTACTTC
v_call: TRBV27
j_call: TRBJ2-7
d_call: TRBD1

cdr3_aa: CASSTQGGGYEQYF
cdr3_nt: TGTGCCAGCAGCACCCAGGGTGGGGGGTACGAGCAGTACTTC
v_call: TRBV7-9
j_call: TRBJ2-7
d_call: -

cdr3_aa: CASSLLNVGSGDSLDTEAFF
cdr3_nt: TGTGCCAGCAGCTTATTGAATGTCGGGTCGGGGGATTCCCTCGACACTGAAGCTTTCTTT
v_call: TRBV7-6
j_call: TRBJ1-1
d_call: -

cdr3_aa: CASSQGVGQGVSYEQYF
cdr3_nt: TGTGCCAGCAGCCAAGGGGTAGGACAGGGGGTTTCCTACGAGCAGTACTTC
v_call: TRBV4-2
j_call: TRBJ2-7
d_call: TRBD1

cdr3_aa: CASSLTTGDQPQHF
cdr3_nt: TGTGCCAGCAGCTTAACGACAGGGGATCAGCCCCAGCATTTT
v_call: TRBV7-2
j_call: TRBJ1-5
d_call: TRBD1

cdr3_aa: CASKRQTSTNEKLFF
cdr3_nt: TGCGCCAGCAAAAGACAGACATCAACTAATGAAAAACTGTTTTTT
v_call: TRBV4-3
j_call: TRBJ1-4
d_call: -

cdr3_aa: CASSLADGARNSPLHF
cdr3_nt: TGCGCCAGCAGCTTGGCCGACGGCGCCAGGAATTCACCCCTCCACTTT
v_call: TRBV5-1
j_call: TRBJ1-6
d_call: -

cdr3_aa: CASSQEGLFYEQYF
cdr3_nt: TGTGCCAGCAGCCAAGAGGGACTTTTCTACGAGCAGTACTTC
v_call: TRBV14
j_call: TRBJ2-7
d_call: -

cdr3_aa: CASSATLTTNEKLFF
cdr3_nt: TGCGCCAGCAGCGCGACACTCACAACTAATGAAAAACTGTTTTTT
v_call: TRBV5-1
j_call: TRBJ1-4
d_call: -

cdr3_aa: CASSGKFYHEKLFF
cdr3_nt: TGTGCCAGCAGTGGCAAGTTTTACCATGAAAAACTGTTTTTT
v_call: TRBV28
j_call: TRBJ1-4
d_call: -